This T cell receptor (beta chain) stems from a study of cytomegalovirus exposure and HLA in healthy donors. Overall study results and limits: For cytomegalovirus status, the classifier reportedly gave diagnoses with high specificity and sensitivity. The study flagged 150 to 200 TCR beta chains as cytomegalovirus-associated. First-cohort TCR clusters were later found to tend to co-occur in the 120 validation repertoires.

Germline V lookup: CDR1 SGHAT, CDR2 FQNNGV. Trimming stripped 6 bases from V and 3 bases from J, with 12 bases between. The CDR3 covers 13 residues. Libraries were prepared by immunoSEQ multiplex PCR; TCRdb keeps only in-frame clonotypes and omits some of them. The repertoire consists of about 65,000 clones, with about 92% occurring once and the leading ten covering 1.3%. For this clone: What it recognizes is unknown.

The sample taken for sequencing was PBMCs. The gene calls are TRBV11-2 and TRBJ2-7; D gene ambiguous. The source is a woman aged 18-29 years in good health and CMV-seronegative. The DNA of the CDR3 is TGTGCCAGCAGTCATGGTGCCAGCTACGAGCAGTACTTC. Residues: CASSHGASYEQYF.